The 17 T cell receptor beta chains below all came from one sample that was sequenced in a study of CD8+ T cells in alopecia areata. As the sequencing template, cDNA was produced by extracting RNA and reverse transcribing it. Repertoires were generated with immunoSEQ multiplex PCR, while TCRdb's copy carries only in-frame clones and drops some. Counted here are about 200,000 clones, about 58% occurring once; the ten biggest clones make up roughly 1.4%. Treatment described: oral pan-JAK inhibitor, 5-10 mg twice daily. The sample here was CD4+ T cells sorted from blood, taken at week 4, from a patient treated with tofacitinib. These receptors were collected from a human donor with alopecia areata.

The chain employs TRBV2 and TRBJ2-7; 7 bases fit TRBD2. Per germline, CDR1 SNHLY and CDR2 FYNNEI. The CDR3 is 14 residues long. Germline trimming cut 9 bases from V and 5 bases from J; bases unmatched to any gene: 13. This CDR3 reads CARGLASGTNEQYF. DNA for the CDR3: TGTGCCAGAGGACTGGCTTCGGGGACTAACGAGCAGTACTTC.

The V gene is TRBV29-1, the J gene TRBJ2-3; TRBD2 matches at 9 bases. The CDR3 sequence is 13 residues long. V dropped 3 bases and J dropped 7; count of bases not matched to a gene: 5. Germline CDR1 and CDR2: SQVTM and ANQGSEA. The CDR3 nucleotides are TGCAGCGTTGAGGGCGGGGGGGTGAATACGCAGTATTTT. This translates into CSVEGGGVNTQYF.

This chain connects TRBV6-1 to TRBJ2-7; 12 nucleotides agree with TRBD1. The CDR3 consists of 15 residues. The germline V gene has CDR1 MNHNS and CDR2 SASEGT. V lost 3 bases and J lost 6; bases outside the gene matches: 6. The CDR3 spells CASSEPGQGAGEQYF. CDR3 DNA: TGTGCCAGCAGTGAGCCGGGACAGGGGGCCGGCGAGCAGTACTTC.

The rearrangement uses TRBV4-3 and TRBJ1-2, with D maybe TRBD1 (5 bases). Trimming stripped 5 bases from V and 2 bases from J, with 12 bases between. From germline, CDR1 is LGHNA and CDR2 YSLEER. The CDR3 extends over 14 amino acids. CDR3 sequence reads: CASSDVGGNYGYTF. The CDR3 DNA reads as TGCGCCAGCAGCGACGTGGGGGGAAACTATGGCTACACCTTC.

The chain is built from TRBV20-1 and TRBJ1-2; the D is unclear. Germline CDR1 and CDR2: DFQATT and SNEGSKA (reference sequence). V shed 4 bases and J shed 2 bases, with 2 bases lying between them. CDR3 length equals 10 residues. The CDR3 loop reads CSAKNYGYTF. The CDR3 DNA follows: TGCAGTGCTAAGAACTATGGCTACACCTTC.

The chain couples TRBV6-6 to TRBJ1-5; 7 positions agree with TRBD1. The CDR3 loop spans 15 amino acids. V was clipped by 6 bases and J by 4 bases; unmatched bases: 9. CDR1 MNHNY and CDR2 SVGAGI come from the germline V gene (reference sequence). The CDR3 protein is CASRTQGWVNQPQHF. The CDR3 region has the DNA TGTGCCAGCAGAACACAGGGGTGGGTAAATCAGCCCCAGCATTTT.

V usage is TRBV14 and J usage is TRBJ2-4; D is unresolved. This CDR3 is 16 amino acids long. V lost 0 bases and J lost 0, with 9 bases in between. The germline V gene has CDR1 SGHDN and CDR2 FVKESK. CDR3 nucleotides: TGTGCCAGCAGCCAAGAAACTAAACTAGCCAAAAACATTCAGTACTTC. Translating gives CASSQETKLAKNIQYF.

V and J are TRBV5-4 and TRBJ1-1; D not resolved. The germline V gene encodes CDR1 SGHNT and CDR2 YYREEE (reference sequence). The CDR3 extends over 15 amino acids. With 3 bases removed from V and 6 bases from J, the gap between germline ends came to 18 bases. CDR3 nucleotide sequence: TGTGCCAGCAGCTCCCCGTCGTCATCATCCTCTGAAGCTTTCTTT. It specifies CASSSPSSSSSEAFF.

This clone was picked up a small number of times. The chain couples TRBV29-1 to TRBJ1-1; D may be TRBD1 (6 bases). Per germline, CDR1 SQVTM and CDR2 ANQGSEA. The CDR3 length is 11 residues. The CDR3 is CSGQRNTEAFF. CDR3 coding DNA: TGCAGTGGACAGCGGAACACTGAAGCTTTCTTT.

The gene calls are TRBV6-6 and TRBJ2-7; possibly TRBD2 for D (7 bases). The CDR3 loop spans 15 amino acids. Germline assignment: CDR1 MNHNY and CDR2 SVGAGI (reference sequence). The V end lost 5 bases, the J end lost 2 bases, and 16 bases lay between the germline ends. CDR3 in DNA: TGTGCCAGCAGTACATTATCGGGGGGCCCCTACGAGCAGTACTTC. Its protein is CASSTLSGGPYEQYF.

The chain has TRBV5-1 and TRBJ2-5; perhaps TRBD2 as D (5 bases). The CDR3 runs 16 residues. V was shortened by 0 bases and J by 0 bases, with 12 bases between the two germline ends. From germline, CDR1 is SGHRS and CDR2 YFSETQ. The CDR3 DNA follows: TGCGCCAGCAGCTTGGCCCAAAGAGGGAACCAAGAGACCCAGTACTTC. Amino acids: CASSLAQRGNQETQYF.

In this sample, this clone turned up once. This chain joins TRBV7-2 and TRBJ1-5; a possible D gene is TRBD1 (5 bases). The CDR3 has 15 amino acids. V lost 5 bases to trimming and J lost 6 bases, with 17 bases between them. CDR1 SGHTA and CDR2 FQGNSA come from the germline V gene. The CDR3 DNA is TGTGCCAGCAGCCCCCCGCAGGGAGGAAGTCAGCCCCAGCATTTT. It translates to CASSPPQGGSQPQHF.

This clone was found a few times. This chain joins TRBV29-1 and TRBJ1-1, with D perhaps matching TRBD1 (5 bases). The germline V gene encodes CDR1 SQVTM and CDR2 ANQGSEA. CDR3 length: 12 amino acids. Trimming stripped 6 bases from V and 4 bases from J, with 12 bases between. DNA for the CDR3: TGCAGCGTAACCGGGGCTGTCACTGAAGCTTTCTTT. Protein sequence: CSVTGAVTEAFF.

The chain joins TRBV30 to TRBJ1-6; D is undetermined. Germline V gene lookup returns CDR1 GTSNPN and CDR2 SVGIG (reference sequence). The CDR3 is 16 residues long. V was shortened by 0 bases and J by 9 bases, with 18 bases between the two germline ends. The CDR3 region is CAWSVSLRGKISPLHF. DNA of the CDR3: TGTGCCTGGAGTGTAAGTTTGCGTGGCAAGATTTCACCCCTCCACTTT.

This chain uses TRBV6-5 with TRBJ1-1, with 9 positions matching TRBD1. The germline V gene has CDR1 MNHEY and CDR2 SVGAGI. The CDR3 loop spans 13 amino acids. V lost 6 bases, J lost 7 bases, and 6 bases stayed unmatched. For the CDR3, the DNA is TGTGCCAGCAGGGGACAGGGAGGGAATGAAGCTTTCTTT. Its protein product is CASRGQGGNEAFF.

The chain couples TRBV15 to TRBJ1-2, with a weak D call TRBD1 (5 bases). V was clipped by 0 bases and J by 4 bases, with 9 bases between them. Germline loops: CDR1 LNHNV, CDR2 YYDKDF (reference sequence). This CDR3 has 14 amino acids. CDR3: CATSRDRAIYGYTF. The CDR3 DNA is TGTGCCACCAGCAGAGACAGGGCAATCTATGGCTACACCTTC.

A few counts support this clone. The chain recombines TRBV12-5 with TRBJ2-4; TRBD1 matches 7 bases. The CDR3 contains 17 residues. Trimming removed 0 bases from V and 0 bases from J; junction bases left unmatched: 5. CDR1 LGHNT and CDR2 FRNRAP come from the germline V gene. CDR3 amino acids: CASGLVRDSLAKNIQYF. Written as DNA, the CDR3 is TGTGCTAGTGGTTTGGTAAGGGACAGCTTAGCCAAAAACATTCAGTACTTC.